This T cell receptor beta chain was identified during a study of blood T cell repertoires in COVID-19. Background on the study: Specimens from acute and convalescent COVID-19 originated in the United States, Italy and Spain. In each case, the material was cDNA or gDNA derived from T cells, B-cell-depleted T cells, or PBMCs.

Authors' methods: Amplification of reference gene primers was used by the study to estimate nucleated cell counts. Here immunoSEQ multiplex PCR was the method, and the copy in TCRdb shows in-frame clones only, minus some. V, J and clone size derive from that table, while D and trimming were established from the DNA sequence. This table holds about 210,000 clones, 88% found once. The length of the CDR3 is 16 residues. V shed 5 bases, J shed 2 bases, and the junction held 9 bases outside the gene matches. CDR1 SGHTA and CDR2 FQGTGA come from the germline V gene. Specimen: peripheral blood. The rearrangement links TRBV7-3 to TRBJ2-3, with TRBD2 matching over 8 bases. The sequence was obtained from a man between 18 and 35 years old with active or convalescent COVID-19. CDR3 bases: TGTGCCAGCAGCCCTATAGCGGGAATAAACACAGATACGCAGTATTTT. Protein: CASSPIAGINTDTQYF. The full variable domain, completed using reference TRBV7-3 and TRBJ2-3, is GAGVSQTPSNKVTEKGKYVELRCDPISGHTALYWYRQSLGQGPEFLIYFQGTGAADDSGLPNDRFFAVRPEGSVSTLKIQRTERGDSAVYLCASSPIAGINTDTQYFGPGTRLTVL.